This T cell receptor beta chain was identified in a study of T cell repertoires in cytomegalovirus infection. The overall study: Both CMV infection and a matching HLA type were indicated by public TCR beta signatures. Overall study findings and caveats: Based on cumulative public TCR beta family frequency, carriers of CMV plus the relevant HLA were identified. CMV-specific TCR beta clonotypes restricted by HLA-C were the ones dominating the ex vivo response.

Germline values: CDR1 SNHLY, CDR2 FYNNEI. The length of the CDR3 is 16 residues. The V gene lost 7 bases and the J gene lost 2 bases, with 19 bases spanning the gap. On this clonotype itself: The antigen remains undetermined.

MiXCR, applied by TCRdb to the reads, yields one record per CDR3 protein. The table has about 740,000 distinct CDR3 sequences, 35% to 45% seen once. Sequencing used PBMCs. V is TRBV2 and J is TRBJ2-3; TRBD2 is a possible D gene (6 bases). The clonotype originates from a human donor in good health (CMV status not recorded). Some clones in this sample may be carry-over from other donors' samples. The CDR3: CASMAGSSSPTDTQYF. The CDR3 coding sequence is TGTGCCAGCATGGCGGGAAGTAGCAGTCCCACAGATACGCAGTATTTT.